This is a list of T cell receptor beta chains from one sample in a study of Tregs in tolerant kidney transplant recipients. TCRdb keeps only in-frame clones here, not all; method: immunoSEQ multiplex PCR. The sample has under 80,000 clones, roughly 85% seen once; the top ten hold around 2.3%. Specimen: Tregs from blood, collected before the transplant. Receptors were obtained from a human donor who received a combined kidney and bone marrow transplant. Both conserved end residues are part of each CDR3. The D gene is left open where the match is weak. Clone size is stated in some rows and not others, as once, few, many or a class when expanded.

j_gene	d_gene	v_gene	len	abundance	CDR3nt	CDR3aa
TRBJ1-2	NA	TRBV7-9	14	NA	TGTGCCAGCAGCCCCAGGACAGTCCTATATGGCTACACCTTC	CASSPRTVLYGYTF
TRBJ2-1	NA	TRBV6-6	15	NA	TGTGCCAGCAGTTCCGGTCTCGGGGCTTACAATGAGCAGTTCTTC	CASSSGLGAYNEQFF
TRBJ2-5	NA	TRBV28	17	NA	TGTGCCAGCAGACGGAGGGCTACCCGGGGTGGAGGAGAGACCCAGTACTTC	CASRRRATRGGGETQYF
TRBJ1-5	TRBD1	TRBV5-1	15	NA	TGCGCCAGCAGCTTGGGAGACAGGGACAATCAGCCCCAGCATTTT	CASSLGDRDNQPQHF
TRBJ2-7	NA	TRBV30	12	NA	TGTGCCTGGAGCCCTAGCGACCACGAGCAGTACTTC	CAWSPSDHEQYF
TRBJ2-3	NA	TRBV7-6	14	medium-sized	TGTGCCAGCAGCTTAGCCAGGGTTGAAGATACGCAGTATTTT	CASSLARVEDTQYF
TRBJ1-2	NA	TRBV27	15	NA	TGTGCCAGCAGTCCAACCGGGACCTACAACTATGGCTACACCTTC	CASSPTGTYNYGYTF
TRBJ2-3	NA	TRBV5-1	13	NA	TGCGCCAGCAGCTTGGTTAAGGCGGATACGCAGTATTTT	CASSLVKADTQYF
TRBJ2-5	TRBD1	TRBV7-8	15	NA	TGTGCCAGCAGCCCCCGGGACAGGGGCACGGAGACCCAGTACTTC	CASSPRDRGTETQYF
TRBJ2-5	TRBD1	TRBV27	14	NA	TGTGCCAGCAGTTTATTTGGGACAGGCGAGACCCAGTACTTC	CASSLFGTGETQYF
TRBJ2-5	NA	TRBV28	16	NA	TGTGCCAGCATCCCTCGCCAGGCCCAATTAAGGGAGACCCAGTACTTC	CASIPRQAQLRETQYF
TRBJ2-1	NA	TRBV5-1	16	NA	TGCGCCAGCAGCTTGGTGCCCGTTAGCTCCTACAATGAGCAGTTCTTC	CASSLVPVSSYNEQFF
TRBJ1-2	NA	TRBV25-1	14	NA	TGTGCCAGCAGTGACCATAGCAGGGAGAATGGCTACACCTTC	CASSDHSRENGYTF
TRBJ2-7	NA	TRBV29-1	13	NA	TGCAGCGTGGGACCGGGGATTTGGTACGAGCAGTACTTC	CSVGPGIWYEQYF
TRBJ1-1	NA	TRBV28	15	NA	TGTGCCAGCAGGCCCCAAGGGGCAGGCAACACTGAAGCTTTCTTT	CASRPQGAGNTEAFF
TRBJ1-1	NA	TRBV5-4	14	NA	TGTGCCAGCAGGGTGGACATTGGAGCCACTGAAGCTTTCTTT	CASRVDIGATEAFF
TRBJ2-1	NA	TRBV19	15	NA	TGTGCCAGTAGTATCAGTAAGAGCCCCTACAATGAGCAGTTCTTC	CASSISKSPYNEQFF
TRBJ2-7	NA	TRBV6-6	13	NA	TGTGCCAGCAGTTACTCCCTCAGTTACGAGCAGTACTTC	CASSYSLSYEQYF
TRBJ1-1	NA	TRBV18	17	once	TGTGCCAGCTCATCGACTTTAGGTTTGGGCGGGGAAACTGAAGCTTTCTTT	CASSSTLGLGGETEAFF
TRBJ2-1	NA	TRBV11-2	12	NA	TGTGCCATGGGCCTCGAATACAATGAGCAGTTCTTC	CAMGLEYNEQFF
TRBJ1-5	NA	TRBV5-1	13	NA	TGCGCCAGCAGCTTGAGGGTAGGCCAGCCCCAGCATTTT	CASSLRVGQPQHF
TRBJ2-3	NA	TRBV5-6	16	NA	TGTGCCAGCAGCTTAAGATGGGGTGGGGGCACAGATACGCAGTATTTT	CASSLRWGGGTDTQYF
TRBJ1-1	NA	TRBV5-1	13	NA	TGCGCCAGCAGCTTGTGGGGGGAAACTGAAGCTTTCTTT	CASSLWGETEAFF
TRBJ2-7	NA	TRBV18	15	NA	TGTGCCAGCTCACCAATGGCGGGGACAGCCGGCGAGCAGTACTTC	CASSPMAGTAGEQYF
TRBJ1-2	NA	TRBV4-2	13	NA	TGTGCCAGCAGCCCCCTGGGGCCCTATGGCTACACCTTC	CASSPLGPYGYTF
TRBJ2-4	NA	TRBV6-5	14	NA	TGTGCCAGCAGGCAATTCAGGGGCGATAACATTCAGTACTTC	CASRQFRGDNIQYF
TRBJ2-7	NA	TRBV23-1	11	few	TGCGCCAGCAGTCCAAGGGACGAGCAGTACTTC	CASSPRDEQYF
TRBJ2-5	TRBD2	TRBV11-2	15	NA	TGTGCCAGCAGCTTCACTAGCGGGTCCTCCGGGACCCAGTACTTC	CASSFTSGSSGTQYF
TRBJ2-7	TRBD2	TRBV10-1	20	NA	TGCGCCAGCAGTGATTCTCGCAGGGGACTAGCGGGGGCTAGCTCCTACGAGCAGTACTTC	CASSDSRRGLAGASSYEQYF
TRBJ2-1	NA	TRBV25-1	15	NA	TGTGCCAGCAGTGACGTACGACGGCTCGACAATGAGCAGTTCTTC	CASSDVRRLDNEQFF
TRBJ2-1	NA	TRBV5-1	13	NA	TGCGCCAGCAGCTCTAGCTCCTACAATGAGCAGTTCTTC	CASSSSSYNEQFF
TRBJ1-2	NA	TRBV29-1	10	NA	TGCAGCGTTCTGGGAAACGGCTACACCTTC	CSVLGNGYTF
TRBJ2-1	NA	TRBV29-1	12	NA	TGCAGCGTTGTGAGCGGGTACAATGAGCAGTTCTTC	CSVVSGYNEQFF
TRBJ1-2	NA	TRBV4-1	14	few	TGCGCCAGCAGCCTACAACTCGCAGACTATGGCTACACCTTC	CASSLQLADYGYTF
TRBJ1-2	NA	TRBV4-1	14	NA	TGCGCCAGCAGCCAAGGCCCTACCCCTTATGGCTACACCTTC	CASSQGPTPYGYTF
TRBJ1-3	NA	TRBV27	15	NA	TGTGCCAGCAGGGATGGGGCTCTTTCTGGAAACACCATATATTTT	CASRDGALSGNTIYF
TRBJ1-6	TRBD1	TRBV28	15	NA	TGTGCCAGCAGTCCGGGACAGGGGGGAAATTCACCCCTCCACTTT	CASSPGQGGNSPLHF
TRBJ2-7	TRBD2	TRBV30	17	NA	TGTGCCTGGAGTGTTAATAGCGGGAGGCCGAGCTCCTACGAGCAGTACTTC	CAWSVNSGRPSSYEQYF
TRBJ2-5	NA	TRBV5-1	16	once	TGCGCCAGCAGCTCGGGGGGCAGTAACCTAAGAGAGGCCCAGTACTTC	CASSSGGSNLREAQYF